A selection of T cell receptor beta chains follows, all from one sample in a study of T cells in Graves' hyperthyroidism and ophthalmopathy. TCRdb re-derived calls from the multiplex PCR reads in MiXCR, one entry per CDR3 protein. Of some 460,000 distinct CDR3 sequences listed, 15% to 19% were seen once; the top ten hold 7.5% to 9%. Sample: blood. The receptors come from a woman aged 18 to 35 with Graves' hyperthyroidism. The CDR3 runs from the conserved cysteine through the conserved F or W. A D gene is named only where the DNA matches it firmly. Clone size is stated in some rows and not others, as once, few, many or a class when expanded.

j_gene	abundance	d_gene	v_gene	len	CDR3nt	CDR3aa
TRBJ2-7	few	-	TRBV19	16	TGTGCCAGTAGCATCATTACTTTGGAAGGAACCTACGAGCAGTACTTC	CASSIITLEGTYEQYF
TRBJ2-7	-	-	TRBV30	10	TGTGCCTGGGGAGGGGACGAGCAGTACTTC	CAWGGDEQYF
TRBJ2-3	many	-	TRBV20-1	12	TGCAGTGCTAGGACCCCGGGGGATACGCAGTATTTT	CSARTPGDTQYF
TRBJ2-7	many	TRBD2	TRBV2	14	TGTGCCAGCACTACTAGCGCTACCTCCTACGAGCAGTACTTC	CASTTSATSYEQYF
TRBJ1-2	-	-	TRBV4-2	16	TGTGCCAGCAGCCAAGATAAGGCAGTCGCTAACTATGGCTACACCTTC	CASSQDKAVANYGYTF
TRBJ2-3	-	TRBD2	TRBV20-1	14	TGCAGTGCTAGACATAGCGGGACAACAGATACGCAGTATTTT	CSARHSGTTDTQYF
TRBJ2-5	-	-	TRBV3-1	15	TGTGCCAGCAGCCACAGGGATCTCAAGGTGGAGACCCAGTACTTC	CASSHRDLKVETQYF
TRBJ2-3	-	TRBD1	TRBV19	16	TGTGCCAGTAGTATAGCTAGGGACAGGCGCACAGATACGCAGTATTTT	CASSIARDRRTDTQYF
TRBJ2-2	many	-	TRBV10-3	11	TGTGCCATCAGCCCAGGCGGGGAGCTGTTTTTT	CAISPGGELFF
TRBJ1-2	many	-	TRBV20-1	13	TGCAGTGCTAGAGACAGGGGTTTCAATGGCTACACCTTC	CSARDRGFNGYTF
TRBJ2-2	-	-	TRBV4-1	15	TGCGCCAGCAGCCAAAAGGGGACCCCTAACGGGGAGCTGTTTTTT	CASSQKGTPNGELFF